This TCR beta chain was profiled in a study of cytomegalovirus exposure and HLA in healthy donors. Study conclusions and caveats: Donor immune exposure was known only as CMV serostatus.

Germline-derived CDR1 and CDR2 are SGHRS and YFSETQ. The CDR3 consists of 15 residues. The germline V and J ends were trimmed by 0 bases and 1 base, with 10 bases remaining between them. This clone was counted only a few times. Its target is unknown. In the PCR, 60 Vbeta and 13 Jbeta primers were used. Assay: immunoSEQ multiplex PCR; the TCRdb copy retains only in-frame clones and omits some. The repertoire holds under 200,000 clones, with 70% to 85% as singletons. The rearrangement links TRBV5-1 to TRBJ1-1; D possibly corresponds to TRBD1 (5 bases). Sample: PBMCs. This sequence was found in a man aged 45-65 years in good health and CMV-seropositive. The CDR3 coding sequence is TGCGCCAGCAGCTTGGAAACAGACAGGAACACTGAAGCTTTCTTT. Protein: CASSLETDRNTEAFF. The full variable domain, rest sourced from reference TRBV5-1 and TRBJ1-1, is KAGVTQTPRYLIKTRGQQVTLSCSPISGHRSVSWYQQTPGQGLQFLFEYFSETQRNKGNFPGRFSGRQFSNSRSEMNVSTLELGDSALYLCASSLETDRNTEAFFGQGTRLTVV.